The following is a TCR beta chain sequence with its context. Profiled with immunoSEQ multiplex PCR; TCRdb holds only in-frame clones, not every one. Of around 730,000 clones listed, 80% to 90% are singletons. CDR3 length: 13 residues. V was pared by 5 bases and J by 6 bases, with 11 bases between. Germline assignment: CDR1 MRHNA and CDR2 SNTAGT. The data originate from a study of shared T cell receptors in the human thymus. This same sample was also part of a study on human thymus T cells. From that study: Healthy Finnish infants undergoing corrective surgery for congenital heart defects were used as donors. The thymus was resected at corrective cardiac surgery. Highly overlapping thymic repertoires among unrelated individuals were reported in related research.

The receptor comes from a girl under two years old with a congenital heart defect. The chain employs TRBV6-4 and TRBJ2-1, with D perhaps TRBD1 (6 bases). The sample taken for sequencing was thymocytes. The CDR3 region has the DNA TGTGCCAGCAGTCCAGGGGTGGGCAATGAGCAGTTCTTC. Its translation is CASSPGVGNEQFF.